This TCR beta chain was sequenced for a study of early T cells in non-severe SARS-CoV-2 infection (dated by TCRdb to 2020 to 2023). Looking at the study overall: Bulk RNA from unsorted whole blood was used for TCR sequencing, so alpha and beta chains could not be paired. Findings and caveats that apply to the study as a whole: VDJdb matching was skewed toward anti-spike CD8 responses, so virus-specific expansions were likely underestimated and private and CD4 specificities were missed.

The study was a case-control design nested within a healthcare worker cohort in London, UK, with weekly nasopharyngeal swab PCR tests and blood sampling. Healthcare workers were enrolled in the week of the UK lockdown, from 23 to 31 March 2020, and were followed every week for up to roughly 16 weeks. This clonotype was recorded many times. The specificity of this receptor is unknown. The sample holds no much larger clone one base away, and base qualities are not on file. Library construction relied on 5' RACE. The sequencer was a NextSeq 500. To correct for sequencing error and PCR bias, the TCR library protocol tagged individual cDNA molecules with unique molecular identifiers. Sequencing covered both TCR alpha and beta chains, and within each sample the abundances of alpha and beta sequences were tightly co-correlated. As for the original processing: V gene, J gene and CDR3 annotation of TCR sequences was performed with Decombinator V4. TCRs were defined as expanded if a significant change between any two time points was detected under a Poisson model with p below 0.0001. Abundances of TCRs were expressed as counts per million after normalisation to the total number of TCRs sequenced in each sample. VDJdb, accessed 1 November 2021, was searched for CMV, EBV and SARS-CoV-2 annotated TCRs, with TCRs annotated for multiple antigens excluded. TCRdb itself trimmed the public reads at Q25 with fastp, ran MiXCR and retained productive beta chains. Every entry covers one CDR3 protein and lists the most common genes and DNA from its rows. For this entry, the V and J calls and clone size follow TCRdb and not the study's own pipeline. The sample table lists around 45,000 distinct CDR3 sequences, approximately 4% of them with a count of one. More than 2.5% of the sample is taken by the ten largest.

Input material: whole blood. This TCR was sampled from an adult who was a healthcare worker with PCR-confirmed SARS-CoV-2 infection or an uninfected control (not recorded which).

The nucleotide sequence reads as follows: TGCGCCAGCAGGTGGTTCGGAGATACGCAGTATTTT. This codes for CASRWFGDTQYF. The chain employs TRBV5-1 and TRBJ2-3; the D gene cannot be resolved reliably. Deletion took 5 bases off V and 5 bases off J, with a span of 9 bases between the germline ends. From the germline V gene, CDR1 is SGHRS and CDR2 is YFSETQ. CDR3 length: 12 amino acids, cysteine to phenylalanine. The retained sequence is limited to the CDR3, 36 bases, with the frame set at the first base.